The 32 T cell receptor beta chains below come from one sample, sequenced in a study of blood T cell repertoires in COVID-19. Measured with immunoSEQ multiplex PCR; TCRdb has only the in-frame clones, and not every one. Of some 300,000 clones listed, around 88% are singletons. Sequencing was performed on peripheral blood. These receptors came from a woman in her thirties who had recovered from COVID-19.

The chain links TRBV15 to TRBJ2-3, with TRBD2 identical over 7 bases. The CDR3 spans 15 residues. The ends lost 6 bases at V and 3 bases at J; junction bases unmatched: 9. CDR1 is LNHNV and CDR2 is YYDKDF in the germline V gene (reference sequence). CDR3 residues: CATRGGWEGTDTQYF. In DNA form, the CDR3 reads TGTGCCACCAGGGGAGGATGGGAGGGAACAGATACGCAGTATTTT. Complete variable domain (other parts from reference TRBV15 and TRBJ2-3): DAMVIQNPRYQVTQFGKPVTLSCSQTLNHNVMYWYQQKSSQAPKLLFHYYDKDFNNEADTPDNFQSRRPNTSFCFLDIRSPGLGDTAMYLCATRGGWEGTDTQYFGPGTRLTVL.

CDR3 in DNA: TGTGCCATCATGGGGACTAGCGGACTATCGAACACCGGGGAGCTGTTTTTT. This codes for CAIMGTSGLSNTGELFF. The chain combines TRBV10-3 with TRBJ2-2; TRBD2 matches 11 bases. CDR3 length: 17 residues. CDR1 ENHRY and CDR2 SYGVKD come from the germline V gene. The V gene end was trimmed by 7 bases and the J gene end by 0 bases; junction bases not matched to a gene: 7.

This sequence joins TRBV6-5 and TRBJ2-7; 12 bases align to TRBD2. CDR1 and CDR2 from the germline V gene are MNHEY and SVGAGI. The CDR3 consists of 15 residues. V was pared by 6 bases and J by 3 bases, with 6 bases of the junction left unmatched. The CDR3 bases are TGTGCCAGCAGGAGCCCGGGACTAGCGGGCTACGAGCAGTACTTC. This encodes CASRSPGLAGYEQYF.

J is TRBJ2-5 and V is TRBV5-4, with TRBD2 matching over 8 bases. The CDR3 is 14 residues long. CDR1 is SGHNT and CDR2 is YYREEE in the germline V gene (reference sequence). V was clipped by 3 bases and J by 5 bases; unmatched bases: 6. The CDR3 spells CASSSGGPAETQYF. CDR3 sequence (DNA): TGTGCCAGCAGCTCGGGGGGGCCTGCGGAGACCCAGTACTTC.

The rearrangement links TRBV19 to TRBJ1-5, with a possible D match to TRBD1 (5 bases). From germline, CDR1 is LNHDA and CDR2 SQIVND (reference sequence). The CDR3 consists of 15 residues. V was cut by 4 bases and J by 1 base, with 11 bases left in between. Here the CDR3 DNA reads TGTGCCAGTAGTACCCGCCAGGGAAGCAATCAGCCCCAGCATTTT. Translation: CASSTRQGSNQPQHF.

V gene TRBV3-1 (or the pseudogene TRBV3-2) combines with J gene TRBJ2-1; TRBD2 matches 14 bases. Germline CDR1 is LGHDT and CDR2 is YNNKEL (reference sequence). V dropped 5 bases and J dropped 8; count of bases not matched to a gene: 5. There are 15 residues in the CDR3. CDR3: CASSRLAGGRDEQFF. Here the CDR3 DNA reads TGTGCCAGCAGCAGACTAGCGGGGGGGCGGGATGAGCAGTTCTTC.

The CDR3 here is CAIGGQGYHEQYF. CDR3 bases: TGTGCCATTGGTGGACAGGGATACCACGAGCAGTACTTC. V and J are TRBV10-3 and TRBJ2-7, with 8 bases aligning to TRBD1. Germline trimming cut 9 bases from V and 5 bases from J; bases unmatched to any gene: 9. Germline V gene lookup returns CDR1 ENHRY and CDR2 SYGVKD. The length of the CDR3 is 13 residues.

This chain connects TRBV11-2 to TRBJ2-7, with 8 bases matching TRBD1. The CDR3 covers 13 residues. Germline V gives CDR1 SGHAT, CDR2 FQNNGV. Trimming removed 0 bases from V and 10 bases from J; junction bases left unmatched: 5. CDR3 protein: CASSLETGVHQYF. The CDR3 nucleotides read TGTGCCAGCAGCTTAGAGACAGGGGTGCATCAGTACTTC.

The chain has TRBV10-1 and TRBJ1-5; unclear D gene. Between the trimmed V and J ends, which lost 0 bases and 0 bases, there was a span of 15 bases. Germline CDR1 is WNHNN and CDR2 is SYGVQD (reference sequence). The CDR3 loop spans 18 amino acids. The CDR3 reads CASSESGGSGYSNQPQHF. DNA for the CDR3: TGCGCCAGCAGTGAGTCGGGAGGGTCGGGCTATAGCAATCAGCCCCAGCATTTT.

The J gene is TRBJ2-2, the V gene TRBV6-6; TRBD1 is a possible D gene (5 bases). Germline V gene lookup returns CDR1 MNHNY and CDR2 SVGAGI (reference sequence). This CDR3 comprises 16 residues. V lost 4 bases, J lost 1 base, and 13 bases lay in between. The CDR3 spells CASSFPGQGNTGELFF. In DNA, the CDR3 is TGTGCCAGCAGTTTCCCCGGGCAGGGGAACACCGGGGAGCTGTTTTTT.

The chain combines TRBV6-2 or TRBV6-3 with TRBJ2-1; D not resolved. The germline CDR1 and CDR2 sequences are MNHEY and SVGEGT. V was pared by 6 bases and J by 2 bases, with 17 bases between. The CDR3 totals 16 residues. CDR3: CASSPTGGGPYNEQFF. The CDR3 DNA is TGTGCCAGCAGCCCTACCGGCGGTGGCCCCTACAATGAGCAGTTCTTC.

This chain joins TRBV24-1 and TRBJ2-5, with D perhaps matching TRBD2 (5 bases). V was trimmed by 9 bases and J by 1 base, leaving 14 bases between them. Germline V gene lookup returns CDR1 KGHDR and CDR2 SFDVKD. The CDR3 runs to 14 residues. The CDR3 reads CATSPRGFQETQYF. The DNA for the CDR3 is TGTGCCACCTCTCCTCGAGGGTTCCAAGAGACCCAGTACTTC.

In nucleotides, the CDR3 is TGTGCCAGCAGCTTGAACAGGTATTCACCCCTCCACTTT. Translated: CASSLNRYSPLHF. The V and J genes are TRBV7-2 and TRBJ1-6; TRBD1 is a possible D gene (5 bases). Germline-derived CDR1 and CDR2 are SGHTA and FQGNSA. The CDR3 loop spans 13 amino acids. V lost 3 bases, J lost 8 bases, and 8 bases lay in between.

The chain is built from TRBV28 and TRBJ2-5; weak D call: TRBD1 (7 bases). This CDR3 has 14 amino acids. V lost 4 bases and J 5 bases, leaving 14 bases between the germline ends. CDR1 is MDHEN, CDR2 SYDVKM, per germline. The CDR3 spells CASSSQGRYETQYF. The DNA for the CDR3 is TGTGCCAGCAGTTCACAGGGGAGGTACGAGACCCAGTACTTC.

The V and J genes are TRBV27 and TRBJ1-2, with D perhaps TRBD1 (5 bases). V was clipped by 4 bases and J by 8 bases, with 14 bases between them. Germline assignment: CDR1 MNHEY and CDR2 SMNVEV (reference sequence). This CDR3 has 13 amino acids. This CDR3 is CASSWGLGGGYTF. DNA of the CDR3: TGTGCCAGCAGTTGGGGTTTGGGGGGAGGCTACACCTTC.

The CDR3 DNA follows: TGTGCCAGCAGCGGGACACCCCAAGAGACCCAGTACTTC. Its protein product is CASSGTPQETQYF. The rearrangement joins TRBV6-5 to TRBJ2-5; the D gene is possibly TRBD1 (6 bases). CDR1 is MNHEY and CDR2 is SVGAGI in the germline V gene. The CDR3 is 13 residues long. The V end lost 6 bases, the J end lost 1 base, and 9 bases lay between the germline ends.

This chain uses TRBV18 with TRBJ1-2; TRBD1 might be the D (5 bases). The CDR3 consists of 14 residues. Trimming removed 6 bases at V and 6 bases at J, with 17 bases between. Germline V gives CDR1 KGHSH, CDR2 LQKENI. CDR3 bases: TGTGCCAGCTCCGAAACAGGACCGAGAGATGGCTACACCTTC. Amino acid sequence: CASSETGPRDGYTF.

This clone was observed many times. The chain has TRBV5-1 and TRBJ1-6, with TRBD1 matching over 7 bases. This CDR3 contains 13 residues. From germline, CDR1 is SGHRS and CDR2 YFSETQ. The V and J ends lost 5 bases and 8 bases, in that order; junction bases with no gene match: 4. The CDR3 loop reads CASSYGQDSPLHF. Written as DNA, the CDR3 is TGCGCCAGCAGTTATGGACAGGATTCACCCCTCCACTTT.

The chain links TRBV4-1 to TRBJ2-1, with TRBD2 matching 8 bases. V shed 2 bases, J shed 5 bases, and the junction held 8 bases outside the gene matches. Germline V CDR1 and CDR2: MGHRA, YSYEKL. The CDR3 has 16 residues. Here the CDR3 DNA reads TGCGCCAGCAGCCAATATCGGGGGGGGGAGAACAATGAGCAGTTCTTC. Protein: CASSQYRGGENNEQFF.

This clone was observed once. V and J are TRBV2 and TRBJ2-3; perhaps TRBD1 as D (5 bases). Per germline, CDR1 SNHLY and CDR2 FYNNEI. Between the trimmed V and J ends, which lost 0 bases and 0 bases, there was a span of 7 bases. The CDR3 length is 15 residues. The CDR3 is CASSEAQGSTDTQYF. The DNA of the CDR3 is TGTGCCAGCAGTGAAGCGCAGGGTAGCACAGATACGCAGTATTTT.

V and J are TRBV29-1 and TRBJ1-2; D not certain. This CDR3 has 12 amino acids. Germline loops: CDR1 SQVTM, CDR2 ANQGSEA. Trimming removed 3 bases at V and 5 bases at J, with 10 bases between. CDR3 protein: CSVDESGYGYTF. In DNA form, the CDR3 reads TGCAGCGTTGACGAGTCGGGGTATGGCTACACCTTC.

This chain connects TRBV11-3 to TRBJ2-1, with 7 bases lining up with TRBD1. This CDR3 contains 14 residues. V gave up 5 bases and J gave up 10 bases; unmatched junction bases: 11. Germline loops: CDR1 SGHNT, CDR2 YENEEA. The CDR3 sequence: CASSRQGVKVEQFF. The CDR3 DNA reads as TGTGCCAGCAGCCGACAGGGTGTTAAGGTGGAGCAGTTCTTC.

The chain combines TRBV6-6 with TRBJ1-1; D perhaps matches TRBD1 (6 bases). V was clipped by 4 bases and J by 0 bases, with 15 bases between them. There are 16 residues in the CDR3. Germline assignment: CDR1 MNHNY and CDR2 SVGAGI (reference sequence). The CDR3 region has the DNA TGTGCCAGCAGTTCCTCCCAGGGGCTGGTGAACACTGAAGCTTTCTTT. The encoded protein is CASSSSQGLVNTEAFF.

A single count supports this clone. The rearrangement uses TRBV7-6 and TRBJ2-7; D perhaps matches TRBD2 (5 bases). This CDR3 has 13 residues. Germline loops: CDR1 SGHVS, CDR2 FNYEAQ. V was trimmed by 2 bases and J by 6 bases, leaving 11 bases between them. CDR3 DNA: TGTGCCAGCAGCTTAACTAGGGCGAGCGAGCAGTACTTC. This codes for CASSLTRASEQYF.

V and J are TRBV7-9 and TRBJ1-4; 8 positions agree with TRBD1. The J segment lost 5 bases and the V segment lost 3 bases, leaving 5 bases of the junction unmatched. The CDR3 is made up of 15 amino acids. Germline CDR1 reads SEHNR; CDR2 reads FQNEAQ (reference sequence). The CDR3 loop reads CASSFDRGLNEKLFF. CDR3 nucleotide sequence: TGTGCCAGCAGCTTCGACAGGGGACTAAATGAAAAACTGTTTTTT.

The V gene is TRBV25-1, the J gene TRBJ1-6; weak D call: TRBD1 (6 bases). V lost 4 bases and J 9 bases, leaving 16 bases between the germline ends. Looked up from germline, CDR1 is MGHDK and CDR2 is SYGVNS. This CDR3 region has 15 residues. In DNA, the CDR3 is TGTGCCAGCAGTGGAATCAGGGGCGCGGTTTCACCCCTCCACTTT. Its protein is CASSGIRGAVSPLHF. Filled out from reference TRBV25-1 and TRBJ1-6, the complete variable domain reads EADIYQTPRYLVIGTGKKITLECSQTMGHDKMYWYQQDPGMELHLIHYSYGVNSTEKGDLSSESTVSRIRTEHFPLTLESARPSHTSQYLCASSGIRGAVSPLHFGNGTRLTVT.

The CDR3: CASSVRESSYNSPLHF. The CDR3 DNA reads as TGTGCCAGCAGCGTCCGTGAGAGCTCCTATAATTCACCCCTCCACTTT. This rearrangement joins TRBV9 to TRBJ1-6, with D unclear. V was cut by 2 bases and J by 0 bases, with 9 bases left in between. The CDR3 is made up of 16 amino acids. The germline V gene has CDR1 SGDLS and CDR2 YYNGEE.

V gene TRBV7-8 combines with J gene TRBJ2-5, with D uncertain. Deletions cut 0 bases from V and 8 bases from J, with 19 bases between. The length of the CDR3 is 16 residues. Germline V gene data show CDR1 as SGHVS and CDR2 as FQNEAQ. The CDR3 protein is CASSLALTESPGTQYF. For the CDR3, the DNA is TGTGCCAGCAGCTTAGCTTTGACGGAAAGCCCAGGAACCCAGTACTTC. Looking up the rest from reference TRBV7-8 and TRBJ2-5 gives the full variable domain: GAGVSQSPRYKVAKRGQDVALRCDPISGHVSLFWYQQALGQGPEFLTYFQNEAQLDKSGLPSDRFFAERPEGSVSTLKIQRTQQEDSAVYLCASSLALTESPGTQYFGPGTRLLVL.

This clone was seen only a few times. This chain connects TRBV6-5 to TRBJ2-7; 8 positions agree with TRBD2. Germline V CDR1 and CDR2: MNHEY, SVGAGI. CDR3 length: 16 residues. V shed 4 bases and J 5 bases; nucleotides not matched to a gene: 13. CDR3 DNA: TGTGCCAGCAGTTTTTCCCCCGGGAGGGTTCAAAACGAGCAGTACTTC. Protein sequence: CASSFSPGRVQNEQYF.

The chain carries TRBV9 and TRBJ1-2, with D maybe TRBD1 (6 bases). Germline V lookup: CDR1 SGDLS, CDR2 YYNGEE. Trimming pared 1 base from V and 7 bases from J, leaving 17 bases between. CDR3 length equals 15 residues. This chain's CDR3 is CASSVTRAGAIGYTF. The CDR3 DNA is TGTGCCAGCAGCGTAACAAGGGCAGGGGCAATTGGCTACACCTTC.

V is TRBV18 and J is TRBJ2-7; 7 bases match TRBD2. The V and J ends lost 0 bases and 0 bases, in that order; junction bases with no gene match: 11. The length of the CDR3 is 18 residues. Per the germline V gene, CDR1 is KGHSH and CDR2 is LQKENI. DNA of the CDR3: TGTGCCAGCTCACCACCCCTAGCGGAGGGATCCATCTCCTACGAGCAGTACTTC. Protein product: CASSPPLAEGSISYEQYF.

The genes are TRBV19 and TRBJ2-7; D not certain. The V gene lost 8 bases and the J gene lost 6 bases, with 14 bases spanning the gap. The CDR3 sequence is 12 residues long. From germline, CDR1 is LNHDA and CDR2 SQIVND (reference sequence). DNA for the CDR3: TGTGCCAGTTTGTACTTTCACTCCGAGCAGTACTTC. Protein: CASLYFHSEQYF. Together with reference TRBV19 and TRBJ2-7, the CDR3 gives the full variable domain: DGGITQSPKYLFRKEGQNVTLSCEQNLNHDAMYWYRQDPGQGLRLIYYSQIVNDFQKGDIAEGYSVSREKKESFPLTVTSAQKNPTAFYLCASLYFHSEQYFGPGTRLTVT.